Sequencing of this TCR beta chain was carried out in a study of T cells in Graves' hyperthyroidism and ophthalmopathy (dated by TCRdb to the late 2010s). Looking at the study overall: A discovery cohort of approximately 100 patients, about 40 with Graves' ophthalmopathy and about 58 with stable Graves' hyperthyroidism, was used to find distinguishing TCR V-J signatures. Prospective prediction of ophthalmopathy was tested in an independent validation cohort of approximately 18 hyperthyroidism patients and around 16 patients who later progressed to ophthalmopathy. The roughly 94 discovery patients were randomly split 7:3 into training and test sets. Thyroid tissue and blood T-cell repertoires from six Graves' hyperthyroidism patients were also compared in the study. Once sampling was done, hyperthyroidism patients were given methimazole at a starting dose of 30 mg daily, whereas ophthalmopathy patients were given high-dose intravenous methylprednisolone. The paper describes TCR Vbeta CDR3 sequencing of 140 or so peripheral blood samples, made up of 43 ophthalmopathy patients, around 78 hyperthyroidism patients and about 17 progressor patients.

CDR1 SEHNR and CDR2 FQNEAQ were looked up in the germline V gene (reference sequence). V loses 0 bases, J loses 14 bases, and the germline ends lie 5 bases apart. The CDR3 goes from the cysteine to the phenylalanine over 11 residues. Only the CDR3 DNA stays, 33 bases, in frame from base 1. A few counts support this clonotype. Its antigen specificity is not known. Base quality data are lacking; no much larger clone is found one base away. The study at large found these results: A model built on a 13 V-J signature distinguished ophthalmopathy from stable hyperthyroidism, reaching 87.88% sensitivity and 81.08% specificity in cross-validation and 80%/75% in testing. In validation, the model predicted progression to ophthalmopathy with around 71% sensitivity and roughly 75% specificity, a median of roughly seven months before onset. No statistical method was used to set the sample size in advance, and investigators knew the group allocation. Most expanded thyroid clonotypes (frequency above 0.001) were also detected in blood, a finding suggesting that blood repertoires may reflect thyroid immune responses.

The TCR beta CDR3 regions were amplified from the RNA transcripts. The TCR CDR3 was subjected to a first round of RT-PCR using the HTBI primer set and the Qiagen OneStep RT-PCR kit. Libraries were constructed in a second round of multiplex PCR, after which size selection and purification were carried out. Paired-end sequencing of the libraries was performed with 100 bp reads on an Illumina HiSeq2000. From the authors' description of their analysis: SOAPnuke was used to process the raw data, removing reads that contained adapters or uncalled bases, had a mean Phred below 15, or lacked an exact match to the constant primer or identifier. COPE v1.2.5 was used to merge high-quality paired reads, and clonotypes were defined as unique nucleotide sequences. MiTCR v1.1 was used to align the clonotypes against IMGT TRBV, TRBD and TRBJ reference segments. The analysis included only V-J combinations with a frequency above 0.0001, which together covered 99% to 99.2% of the repertoires. A TCS score was defined as the ratio of F50 (clonal expansion) to E x V (chaos), with BLOSUM62-based TCRdist applied between CDR3 peptides within each V-J. Welch's t-statistics and random forest reduced around 520 V-J features to 10 to 15, which were used in a naive Bayes classifier (R e1071). The Morisita-Horn index was used to measure how similar the thyroid and blood repertoires were. TCRdb applied fastp at Q25 and MiXCR to the public reads, then kept only in-frame beta chains. Entries that share a CDR3 protein sequence are merged under the most common genes and DNA. TCRdb's processing, not the study's, gives the V and J calls here. The sample profile shows 480,000 or so distinct CDR3 sequences; 46% of them were found once. The ten most abundant clones make up about two fifths of the sample.

Exclusion was applied to patients with uncontrolled infections, other autoimmune diseases, pregnancy or lactation. Diagnoses were established on the basis of clinical symptoms, serum thyroxine and TRAb, thyroid ultrasound, and orbital computed tomography. Total RNA was extracted with Trizol reagent, and quality was checked on an Agilent 2100 Bioanalyzer. Sequencing was done on a sample of peripheral blood or thyroid tissue (not recorded which). This receptor chain uses TRBV7-9 and TRBJ2-6; there is no confident call for the D gene. This sequence originates from an adult woman with Graves' disease, either hyperthyroidism or ophthalmopathy (not recorded which). The nucleotide sequence is TGTGCCAGCAGCTTAGCCCCCTTCCTGACTTTC. Its coded protein is CASSLAPFLTF.